In its sample, the clone carrying this T cell receptor beta chain was seen once. The sample has other DNA sequences that encode this CDR3 too. Generated by immunoSEQ multiplex PCR, the TCRdb table keeps only in-frame clones and is missing some. This repertoire shows tens of thousands of clones, 70% to 85% found once; its top ten account for under 40%. This sample is part of a study of control samples from healthy donors and cancer patients. CDR1 and CDR2 (germline): SSHAT, FNYEAQ (reference sequence). V lost 1 base to trimming and J lost 8 bases, with 14 bases between them. This CDR3 has 15 residues. The rearrangement joins TRBV7-7 to TRBJ2-2; TRBD2 might be the D (5 bases). This TCR was sampled from a man between 65 and 85 years old with lung cancer. The specimen was PBMCs. This chain's CDR3 is CASSLGTLRGGELFF. The CDR3 nucleotides read TGTGCCAGCAGCTTAGGGACGCTTCGGGGTGGGGAGCTGTTTTTT.